Each of the 21 T cell receptor beta chains below was sequenced from the same sample in a study of molecular identifiers for immune sequencing clone quantification. TCRdb itself ran the PCR reads through MiXCR, one entry per CDR3 protein. The table includes about half a million distinct CDR3 sequences, 20% to 25% detected once. The sequencing input was naive CD8+ T cells from blood, with Jurkat cell RNA spiked in. Subset specified: FACS-sorted CD8+CD4-CCR7+CD45RA+ naive T cells. These TCRs come from a human donor in good health. Some libraries in this study had Jurkat cell RNA spiked in.

For this clonotype: This may arise from a read error, as a much more abundant clone is one base away. The V call is TRBV30, the J call TRBJ2-7; no firm D call. Trimming shortened V by 0 bases and J by 5 bases, and 17 bases separated the two germline ends. This CDR3 is 15 amino acids long. Germline loops: CDR1 GTSNPN, CDR2 SVGIG (reference sequence). CDR3 sequence reads: CAWSVASGLTHEQYF. The CDR3 DNA is TGTGCCTGGAGTGTTGCGTCCGGCCTCACCCACGAGCAGTACTTC.

In the case of this clonotype: A junction boundary mismatches the germline segment, possibly from a read error. This CDR3 is CANSPGQGAPNEKLLF. CDR3 nucleotides: TGTGCCAACAGTCCCGGACAGGGGGCACCTAATGAAAAACTGCTTTTT. This chain connects TRBV12-3 or TRBV12-4 to TRBJ1-4; 11 bases line up with TRBD1. The CDR3 covers 16 residues.

Concerning this clonotype itself: Being one base from a much bigger clone, this may be a read error. This chain links TRBV12-3 or TRBV12-4 with TRBJ1-1; no reliable D call. This CDR3 comprises 11 residues. The CDR3 bases are TGTGCCGGCAGTACCGGGCCTGCGGCTTTCTTT. Translated: CAGSTGPAAFF.

This clonotype was seen a handful of times. The gene calls are TRBV2 and TRBJ1-2; 7 bases line up with TRBD1. Germline CDR1 reads SNHLY; CDR2 reads FYNNEI. Losses at the gene ends were 8 bases for V and 3 bases for J; bases not matched to a gene: 6. The CDR3 consists of 13 residues. In DNA form, the CDR3 reads TGTGCCAGCTTGGACAGGACAGACTATGGCTACACCTTC. It codes for CASLDRTDYGYTF.

This clonotype was detected a few times. This chain links TRBV12-3 or TRBV12-4 with TRBJ2-1, with TRBD1 identical over 7 bases. CDR3 size: 13 residues. Trimming at V came to 6 bases and at J to 5 bases, leaving 4 bases not matched to a gene. CDR3 in amino acids: CASRVQGDNEQFF. Here the CDR3 DNA reads TGTGCCAGCAGAGTTCAGGGGGACAATGAGCAGTTCTTC.

This chain links TRBV21-1 with TRBJ1-5. TRBV21-1 is a recognized pseudogene. The CDR3 loop spans 14 amino acids. The CDR3 DNA sequence: TGTGCCAGCAGCACAGGGAAACGACGTCAGCCCCAGCATTTT. This sequence encodes CASSTGKRRQPQHF.

This clonotype was observed at least ten times. V gene TRBV29-1 combines with J gene TRBJ2-3; D is undetermined. The CDR3 sequence is 18 residues long. Germline V gives CDR1 SQVTM, CDR2 ANQGSEA. Trimming cost V 6 bases and J 0 bases, with 25 bases left between them. Here the CDR3 DNA reads TGCAGCGTCCTGGGCGGCTCCTGGGGAAGGTATAGCACAGATACGCAGTATTTT. It translates to CSVLGGSWGRYSTDTQYF.

In this sample, this clonotype turned up many times. The V gene is TRBV4-1, the J gene TRBJ1-3; D ambiguous. Germline values: CDR1 MGHRA, CDR2 YSYEKL. The CDR3 loop spans 15 amino acids. V lost 1 base and J lost 2, with 9 bases in between. CDR3 loop: CASSQVAGAGNTIYF. The CDR3 DNA sequence: TGCGCCAGCAGCCAAGTTGCCGGGGCTGGAAACACCATATATTTT.

Ten or more counts support this clonotype. The chain uses TRBV7-9 and TRBJ2-7; D gene unclear. V lost 7 bases and J 4 bases, leaving 8 bases between the germline ends. This CDR3 spans 11 amino acids. Looked up from germline, CDR1 is SEHNR and CDR2 is FQNEAQ (reference sequence). CDR3 DNA sequence: TGTGCCAGCACTAGTGGGTACGAGCAGTACTTC. Translation gives CASTSGYEQYF.

This chain links TRBV27 with TRBJ1-4; 7 bases agree with TRBD1. The CDR3 consists of 18 residues. Germline values: CDR1 MNHEY, CDR2 SMNVEV (reference sequence). V lost 5 bases, J lost 0 bases, and 12 bases stayed unmatched. The CDR3 DNA is TGTGCCAGCAGTGTCCAACAGGGGCCCGGAGCAACTAATGAAAAACTGTTTTTT. Protein product: CASSVQQGPGATNEKLFF.

The chain combines TRBV29-1 with TRBJ2-1; D remains ambiguous. Germline V lookup: CDR1 SQVTM, CDR2 ANQGSEA. V lost 0 bases, J lost 0 bases, and 15 bases lay in between. The CDR3 has 17 amino acids. The CDR3 protein is CSVEDLTAQPSYNEQFF. The CDR3 nucleotides are TGCAGCGTTGAAGATCTTACAGCCCAACCCTCCTACAATGAGCAGTTCTTC.

This clonotype was detected only a few times. V is TRBV20-1 and J is TRBJ2-2, with D perhaps TRBD2 (5 bases). Germline CDR1 reads DFQATT; CDR2 reads SNEGSKA (reference sequence). Trimming removed 5 bases from V and 6 bases from J, with 16 bases in between. The CDR3 contains 14 residues. The CDR3 DNA reads as TGCAGTGCTGAACCCCGTAGCGTGGCCGGGGAGCTGTTTTTT. Its protein product is CSAEPRSVAGELFF.

On this clonotype: It may be a read error: a sequence one base away is much more abundant. The chain combines TRBV12-3 or TRBV12-4 with TRBJ1-3, with no clear D. The CDR3 is 12 residues long. CDR3 sequence (DNA): TGTGCCAGCACGTCCCTAGGAAACGCCATATATTTT. Its protein product is CASTSLGNAIYF.

This clonotype was counted between two and nine times. The rearrangement links TRBV19 to TRBJ2-7; 8 bases are shared with TRBD1. CDR3 length: 15 amino acids. The germline V gene has CDR1 LNHDA and CDR2 SQIVND (reference sequence). The junction had 13 bases not matched to a gene; V was cut back by 10 bases and J by 2 bases. This chain's CDR3 is CATAPGTGLTYEQYF. As DNA, the CDR3 is TGTGCCACCGCGCCTGGGACAGGCCTTACCTACGAGCAGTACTTC.

This chain uses TRBV4-3 with TRBJ2-2; D is undetermined. Germline assignment: CDR1 LGHNA and CDR2 YSLEER. V was trimmed by 0 bases and J by 1 base, leaving 9 bases between them. There are 16 residues in the CDR3. CDR3 nucleotide sequence: TGCGCCAGCAGCCAAGAGGGCGCATTGAACACCGGGGAGCTGTTTTTT. It is translated as CASSQEGALNTGELFF.

Many counts were recorded for this clonotype. J is TRBJ2-2 and V is TRBV14, with 7 bases fitting TRBD1. V was pared by 0 bases and J by 1 base, with 8 bases of the junction left unmatched. The CDR3 spans 18 residues. CDR1 is SGHDN and CDR2 is FVKESK in the germline V gene. The CDR3 nucleotides read TGTGCCAGCAGCCAAGATCGGACAGGAATCTGGAACACCGGGGAGCTGTTTTTT. Translating it yields CASSQDRTGIWNTGELFF.

CDR3 coding DNA: TGTGCCAGCAGGAAGAGACAGGGGGATTCTAGCACAGATACGCAGTATTTT. Encoded protein: CASRKRQGDSSTDTQYF. The chain uses TRBV2 and TRBJ2-3; 9 bases align to TRBD1. Germline V CDR1 and CDR2: SNHLY, FYNNEI. The CDR3 is made up of 17 amino acids. V shed 6 bases and J 0 bases; nucleotides not matched to a gene: 10.

Notes on this clonotype: A much larger clone differs from this one at a single base, so this may be a read error. The chain carries TRBV20-1 and TRBJ2-7; D might be TRBD2 (6 bases). Germline V gene sequence: CDR1 DFQATT, CDR2 SNEGSKA (reference sequence). This CDR3 region has 15 residues. The V and J ends lost 0 bases and 2 bases respectively, with 14 bases between them. The CDR3 DNA reads as TGCAGTGCTAGAGATTCGCCTAGCGCAGCCTACGAGCAGTACTTC. The encoded protein is CSARDSPSAAYEQYF.

V gene TRBV2 combines with J gene TRBJ1-5; D unclear. V was pared by 5 bases and J by 0 bases, with 8 bases between. Germline assignment: CDR1 SNHLY and CDR2 FYNNEI. This CDR3 has 14 amino acids. This chain's CDR3 is CASSTSFSNQPQHF. The CDR3 DNA reads TGTGCCAGCAGTACGAGTTTTAGCAATCAGCCCCAGCATTTT.

This clonotype was observed at least ten times. CDR3 coding DNA: TGTGCCAGCAGCCACAGCGGGACAGGGAGTTACGAGCAGTACTTC. It yields the protein CASSHSGTGSYEQYF. V gene TRBV7-6 combines with J gene TRBJ2-7; 9 nucleotides align to TRBD1. Germline V gives CDR1 SGHVS, CDR2 FNYEAQ. The CDR3 runs 15 residues. V dropped 5 bases and J dropped 4; count of bases not matched to a gene: 9.

At least ten counts were recorded for this clonotype. This rearrangement joins TRBV4-3 to TRBJ2-5; D possibly uses TRBD1 or TRBD2 (5 bases each). V shed 3 bases and J shed 4 bases, with 12 bases lying between them. The germline CDR1 and CDR2 sequences are LGHNA and YSLEER. The CDR3 runs 14 residues. In nucleotides, the CDR3 is TGCGCCAGCAGCCAGGGGCTAGCAAGAGAGACCCAGTACTTC. Residues: CASSQGLARETQYF.